Reported below is one T cell receptor beta chain. Antigen specificity is unknown. The method was immunoSEQ multiplex PCR; TCRdb's version includes in-frame clones alone and lacks a portion of them. This sample has about 1.5 million clones, with 95% to 99% found just once. The ends were cut back, 7 bases at V and 1 base at J, with 14 bases in the middle. The CDR3 runs to 15 residues. The V gene's germline CDR1 is MDHEN and CDR2 SYDVKM. Healthy HIV-negative adults without recent acute infections or vaccinations served as donors. These data originate in a study of shared clonotypes between healthy human individuals. About the research overall: Aged between 18 and 49, the donors were a couple of women and a few men.

General observations from the study: Represented diversity (both genetic and exposure-history) was limited by the small number of donors. Estimated clonotype richness was generally higher in naive than memory subsets.

The chain uses TRBV28 and TRBJ1-3; D perhaps matches TRBD1 (6 bases). The sequence came from a man aged 30 to 45 in good health. The sample consisted of naive CD4+ T cells sorted from blood. Indicated subset: CD45RA+ positively selected. The CDR3 coding sequence is TGTGCCAGCACCCCCTCCACAGGGTCTGGAAACACCATATATTTT. As protein: CASTPSTGSGNTIYF.